This TCR beta chain came from a study of control samples from healthy donors and cancer patients. The CDR3 extends over 14 amino acids. In germline, CDR1 is SNHLY, CDR2 FYNNEI. V gave up 4 bases and J gave up 6 bases; unmatched junction bases: 5. Assay: immunoSEQ multiplex PCR; the TCRdb copy retains only in-frame clones and omits some. The data show 350,000 to 450,000 clones, 80% to 95% seen once. The rearrangement links TRBV2 to TRBJ2-7, with 11 bases lining up with TRBD1. The sequenced sample was PBMCs. The TCR comes from a man in his forties or fifties with head and neck cancer. This chain's CDR3 is CASSGGTGGGEQYF. The DNA of the CDR3 is TGTGCCAGCAGTGGAGGGACAGGGGGGGGCGAGCAGTACTTC.